Below are 25 T cell receptor beta chains sequenced from a single sample in a study of control samples from healthy donors and cancer patients. The table came from immunoSEQ multiplex PCR; TCRdb's copy has only in-frame clones and leaves some out. Altogether some 120,000 clones are present, roughly 95% being singletons, with the ten largest covering about 4%. The source material was blood. These receptor sequences come from a man aged 25-40 years in good health.

This rearrangement joins TRBV6-2 or TRBV6-3 to TRBJ2-1; 8 nucleotides line up with TRBD2. CDR1 MNHEY and CDR2 SVGEGT come from the germline V gene. This CDR3 is built from 16 residues. The V gene end was trimmed by 6 bases and the J gene end by 1 base; junction bases not matched to a gene: 8. CDR3: CASSQAGLASYNEQFF. CDR3 sequence (DNA): TGTGCCAGCAGCCAGGCAGGACTAGCATCCTACAATGAGCAGTTCTTC.

Written as DNA, the CDR3 is TGCGCCAGCAGCGAGATAGCGGGGGACCAAGAGACCCAGTACTTC. This encodes CASSEIAGDQETQYF. The V call is TRBV10-1, the J call TRBJ2-5, with 9 bases aligning to TRBD2. With V trimmed by 6 bases and J by 0 bases, 5 bases remained unmatched. The CDR3 is made up of 15 amino acids. Looked up from germline, CDR1 is WNHNN and CDR2 is SYGVQD (reference sequence).

This clone was recorded once. The V and J genes are TRBV2 and TRBJ2-4; D remains unclear. Germline V gene lookup returns CDR1 SNHLY and CDR2 FYNNEI. V was trimmed by 4 bases and J by 0 bases, leaving 7 bases between them. This CDR3 is 14 amino acids long. The DNA of the CDR3 is TGTGCCAGCAGTGCGACGCTAGCCAAAAACATTCAGTACTTC. It encodes CASSATLAKNIQYF.

This clone was counted only a few times. The chain couples TRBV6-4 to TRBJ1-1; unclear D gene. Germline CDR1 is MRHNA and CDR2 is SNTAGT. This CDR3 spans 15 amino acids. The V gene lost 6 bases and the J gene lost 0 bases, with 14 bases spanning the gap. The DNA of the CDR3 is TGTGCCAGCAGCCCAGACGGAGACATGAACACTGAAGCTTTCTTT. Its translation is CASSPDGDMNTEAFF.

This clone has just one count. The CDR3 reads CAISESGIAGGNEQFF. In DNA, the CDR3 is TGTGCCATCAGTGAGTCCGGGATAGCGGGGGGGAATGAGCAGTTCTTC. The chain uses TRBV10-3 and TRBJ2-1; 11 nucleotides match TRBD2. The CDR3 runs to 16 residues. V trimming: 0 bases; J trimming: 7 bases; junction bases outside the gene matches: 5. CDR1 ENHRY and CDR2 SYGVKD come from the germline V gene.

The CDR3 sequence: CASSPLAGGPDTQYF. The CDR3 coding sequence is TGTGCCAGCAGTCCCCTAGCGGGGGGGCCCGATACGCAGTATTTT. The chain uses TRBV2 and TRBJ2-3; 12 bases line up with TRBD2. J lost 6 bases, V lost 5 bases, and 6 bases had no gene match. The CDR3 loop spans 15 amino acids. Germline CDR1 reads SNHLY; CDR2 reads FYNNEI.

V usage is TRBV6-1 and J usage is TRBJ1-6, with 9 nucleotides matching TRBD1. The CDR3 has 14 residues. Germline V gene lookup returns CDR1 MNHNS and CDR2 SASEGT. J gave up 10 bases and V 5 bases, and 6 bases lay outside the gene matches. The CDR3 protein is CASSTGQGSSPLHF. In DNA form, the CDR3 reads TGTGCCAGCAGTACCGGACAGGGGAGCTCACCCCTCCACTTT.

This CDR3 is CASSKDAGGQQETQYF. CDR3 DNA: TGTGCCAGCAGCAAAGATGCGGGGGGTCAACAAGAGACCCAGTACTTC. The chain employs TRBV7-9 and TRBJ2-5; TRBD2 agrees at 8 bases. Per the germline V gene, CDR1 is SEHNR and CDR2 is FQNEAQ (reference sequence). Trimming removed 5 bases from V and 2 bases from J; junction bases left unmatched: 10. The CDR3 contains 16 residues.

This clone was observed a few times. This chain links TRBV11-2 with TRBJ1-3, with no clear D. CDR1 SGHAT and CDR2 FQNNGV come from the germline V gene. The CDR3 has 16 residues. V was trimmed by 5 bases and J by 2 bases, leaving 16 bases between them. The CDR3 DNA is TGTGCCAGCAGCCTATATCGGAGGGAAACTGGAAACACCATATATTTT. This encodes CASSLYRRETGNTIYF.

In this sample, this clone turned up once. The chain combines TRBV10-3 with TRBJ2-7, with D tentatively TRBD1 (6 bases). Germline V CDR1 and CDR2: ENHRY, SYGVKD. With 11 bases removed from V and 0 bases from J, the gap between germline ends came to 11 bases. The CDR3 runs 12 residues. The CDR3 DNA sequence: TGTGCCGTCCGGGACAACTCCTACGAGCAGTACTTC. Translating gives CAVRDNSYEQYF.

The chain is built from TRBV11-2 and TRBJ2-3; perhaps TRBD2 as D (6 bases). V was clipped by 5 bases and J by 6 bases, with 15 bases between them. Germline values: CDR1 SGHAT, CDR2 FQNNGV. The CDR3 loop spans 14 amino acids. CDR3 region: CASSPGTAIDTQYF. The CDR3 coding sequence is TGTGCCAGCAGCCCAGGGACTGCAATCGATACGCAGTATTTT.

The chain employs TRBV13 and TRBJ2-1; 14 bases match TRBD2. This CDR3 comprises 15 residues. Germline V gene lookup returns CDR1 PRHDT and CDR2 FYEKMQ (reference sequence). The V segment lost 5 bases and the J segment 8 bases; nucleotides outside the gene matches: 5. The CDR3 nucleotides read TGTGCCAGCAGCCAGACTAGCGGGGGGGCCGATGAGCAGTTCTTC. Encoded protein: CASSQTSGGADEQFF.

As to this clone: The sample carries other DNA sequences with the same CDR3. The chain employs TRBV7-2 and TRBJ1-2; 8 positions match TRBD1. This CDR3 contains 14 residues. The germline CDR1 and CDR2 sequences are SGHTA and FQGNSA. Trimming took 0 bases from V and 5 from J; bases not matched to a gene: 2. In DNA form, the CDR3 reads TGTGCCAGCAGCTTAGCGAGGACAGGGTATGGCTACACCTTC. Translated: CASSLARTGYGYTF.

The chain combines TRBV20-1 with TRBJ1-2, with unresolved D. Trimming removed 4 bases at V and 1 base at J, with 4 bases between. The CDR3 covers 11 residues. Germline lookup yields CDR1 DFQATT and CDR2 SNEGSKA (reference sequence). The CDR3 loop reads CSAIVNYGYTF. The DNA for the CDR3 is TGCAGTGCTATAGTTAACTATGGCTACACCTTC.

Here the CDR3 reads CASSLKRTGGAYNEQFF. Written as DNA, the CDR3 is TGTGCCAGCAGCTTGAAGAGAACAGGGGGCGCTTACAATGAGCAGTTCTTC. The chain carries TRBV7-9 and TRBJ2-1, with 9 bases that match TRBD1. Germline V gene sequence: CDR1 SEHNR, CDR2 FQNEAQ (reference sequence). V trimming: 3 bases; J trimming: 4 bases; junction bases outside the gene matches: 10. The CDR3 has 17 residues.

The rearrangement links TRBV11-2 to TRBJ2-3; D is unresolved. Germline V CDR1 and CDR2: SGHAT, FQNNGV. The CDR3 totals 15 residues. The V end lost 1 base, the J end lost 4 bases, and 12 bases lay between the germline ends. The CDR3 protein is CASSLGPLRSDTQYF. In nucleotides, the CDR3 is TGTGCCAGCAGCTTAGGGCCCCTGAGATCAGATACGCAGTATTTT.

The genes are TRBV9 and TRBJ1-5; 8 nucleotides align to TRBD1. This CDR3 is 15 amino acids long. The germline V gene encodes CDR1 SGDLS and CDR2 YYNGEE. V dropped 4 bases and J dropped 4; count of bases not matched to a gene: 7. The chain's CDR3 is CASSPAGQENQPQHF. The CDR3, as DNA: TGTGCCAGCAGCCCAGCGGGACAGGAAAATCAGCCCCAGCATTTT.

The chain has TRBV28 and TRBJ2-7; TRBD1 matches at 8 bases. CDR3 length: 15 residues. Trimming at V came to 6 bases and at J to 0 bases, leaving 7 bases not matched to a gene. Per germline, CDR1 MDHEN and CDR2 SYDVKM. CDR3 residues: CASSPGQGLSYEQYF. DNA for the CDR3: TGTGCCAGCAGCCCAGGACAGGGCCTCTCCTACGAGCAGTACTTC.

The V and J genes are TRBV7-9 and TRBJ2-1, with 13 positions matching TRBD2. This CDR3 region has 16 residues. Losses at the gene ends were 5 bases for V and 8 bases for J; bases not matched to a gene: 9. CDR1 is SEHNR and CDR2 is FQNEAQ in the germline V gene (reference sequence). Here the CDR3 reads CASSKDRTSGGDEQFF. CDR3 nucleotides: TGTGCCAGCAGCAAAGATAGGACTAGCGGGGGCGATGAGCAGTTCTTC. The whole variable domain, filled in from reference TRBV7-9 and TRBJ2-1, reads DTGVSQNPRHKITKRGQNVTFRCDPISEHNRLYWYRQTLGQGPEFLTYFQNEAQLEKSRLLSDRFSAERPKGSFSTLEIQRTEQGDSAMYLCASSKDRTSGGDEQFFGPGTRLTVL.

The chain combines TRBV5-1 with TRBJ1-2, with 7 bases fitting TRBD1. After removal of 4 bases from V and 2 bases from J, the junction contained 8 bases not matched to a gene. The germline V gene encodes CDR1 SGHRS and CDR2 YFSETQ. The CDR3 is 15 amino acids. The CDR3 coding sequence is TGCGCCAGCAGCCCGGATGGACAGGCGAACTATGGCTACACCTTC. Its protein product is CASSPDGQANYGYTF.

The chain employs TRBV19 and TRBJ1-5; unclear D gene. The V and J ends lost 1 base and 0 bases respectively, with 7 bases between them. This CDR3 spans 15 amino acids. The germline V gene has CDR1 LNHDA and CDR2 SQIVND (reference sequence). This CDR3 reads CASSIGAVSNQPQHF. The CDR3 region has the DNA TGTGCCAGTAGTATAGGGGCAGTTAGCAATCAGCCCCAGCATTTT.

This clone appeared a few times. J is TRBJ1-5 and V is TRBV6-2 or TRBV6-3, with unresolved D. The CDR3 spans 15 residues. Trimming removed 2 bases at V and 2 bases at J, with 10 bases between. CDR1 and CDR2 from the germline V gene are MNHEY and SVGEGT. Here the CDR3 reads CASSYGRARNQPQHF. In DNA, the CDR3 is TGTGCCAGCAGTTACGGCCGGGCTCGCAATCAGCCCCAGCATTTT.

V and J are TRBV2 and TRBJ1-6, with D unclear. The V gene lost 3 bases and the J gene lost 6 bases, with 9 bases spanning the gap. The CDR3 runs 14 residues. Germline CDR1 and CDR2: SNHLY and FYNNEI. CDR3 protein: CASSETDFNSPLHF. In DNA, the CDR3 is TGTGCCAGCAGTGAGACCGATTTTAATTCACCCCTCCACTTT.

The chain joins TRBV2 to TRBJ2-5; possibly TRBD1 for D (6 bases). The CDR3 sequence is 15 residues long. V was pared by 6 bases and J by 0 bases, with 14 bases between. Per germline, CDR1 SNHLY and CDR2 FYNNEI. The CDR3: CASRKGQGNQETQYF. DNA of the CDR3: TGTGCCAGCAGAAAAGGGCAGGGGAACCAAGAGACCCAGTACTTC. The full variable domain, rest sourced from reference TRBV2 and TRBJ2-5, is EPEVTQTPSHQVTQMGQEVILRCVPISNHLYFYWYRQILGQKVEFLVSFYNNEISEKSEIFDDQFSVERPDGSNFTLKIRSTKLEDSAMYFCASRKGQGNQETQYFGPGTRLLVL.

The genes are TRBV2 and TRBJ2-1; perhaps D is TRBD1 or TRBD2 (5 bases each). The CDR3 sequence is 12 residues long. V was cut by 4 bases and J by 9 bases, with 10 bases left in between. Germline CDR1 and CDR2: SNHLY and FYNNEI. The CDR3 DNA reads TGTGCCAGCAGTGCGGGACGGCTTGAGCAGTTCTTC. Its protein product is CASSAGRLEQFF.